Here is one T cell receptor (beta chain) with its context. The sample is drawn from a study of blood T cell repertoires in COVID-19. Looking at the study overall: Sources were T cells, B-cell-depleted T cells, or PBMCs; the material itself was cDNA or gDNA.

Assay used: immunoSEQ multiplex PCR; TCRdb lists only in-frame clones, some missing. The sample shows 57,000 or so clones, approximately 80% of them seen only once. CDR3 length equals 17 residues. V shed 4 bases and J 3 bases; nucleotides not matched to a gene: 7. Germline loops: CDR1 KGHSH, CDR2 LQKENI. The origin of this receptor is a man aged 50-59 years with active or convalescent COVID-19. The material sequenced was peripheral blood. The rearrangement uses TRBV18 and TRBJ1-5; 12 positions agree with TRBD1. The CDR3 bases are TGTGCCAGCTCACTAGAGGGACAGGGGGCGTCCAATCAGCCCCAGCATTTT. Encoded protein: CASSLEGQGASNQPQHF.